The source of this TCR beta chain is a study of blood T cell repertoires in COVID-19. Only in-frame clones appear in the TCRdb table, and some are missing; sequencing was by immunoSEQ multiplex PCR. There are around 130,000 clones in the sample; approximately 77% occur only once, and around 18% lies in the top ten. Germline CDR1 LNHDA, CDR2 SQIVND (reference sequence). CDR3 length: 14 amino acids. The V and J ends lost 1 base and 5 bases respectively, with 11 bases between them. The specimen sequenced was peripheral blood. The source of this sequence is an elderly man with acute or convalescent COVID-19. This chain joins TRBV19 and TRBJ2-5; TRBD1 is a possible D gene (5 bases). As DNA, the CDR3 is TGTGCCAGTAGTATAGGCCAGGGTGGGGAGACCCAGTACTTC. Encoded protein: CASSIGQGGETQYF.